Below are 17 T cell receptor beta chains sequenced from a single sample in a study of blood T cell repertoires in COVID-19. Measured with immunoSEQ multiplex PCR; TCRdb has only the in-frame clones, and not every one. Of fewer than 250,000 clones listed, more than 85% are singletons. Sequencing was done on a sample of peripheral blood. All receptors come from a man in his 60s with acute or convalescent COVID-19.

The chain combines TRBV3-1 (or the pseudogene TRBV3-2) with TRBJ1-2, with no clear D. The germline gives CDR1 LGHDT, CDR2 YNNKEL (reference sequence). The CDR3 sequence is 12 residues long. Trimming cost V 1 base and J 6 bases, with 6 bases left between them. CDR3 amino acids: CASSQVGDGYTF. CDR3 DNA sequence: TGTGCCAGCAGCCAAGTCGGGGATGGCTACACCTTC.

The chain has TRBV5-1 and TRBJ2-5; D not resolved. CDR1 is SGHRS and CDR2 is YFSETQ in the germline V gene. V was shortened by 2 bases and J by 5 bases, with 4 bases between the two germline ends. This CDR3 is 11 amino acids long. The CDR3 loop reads CASSLEETQYF. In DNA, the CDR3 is TGCGCCAGCAGCTTAGAGGAGACCCAGTACTTC. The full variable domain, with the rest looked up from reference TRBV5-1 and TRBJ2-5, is KAGVTQTPRYLIKTRGQQVTLSCSPISGHRSVSWYQQTPGQGLQFLFEYFSETQRNKGNFPGRFSGRQFSNSRSEMNVSTLELGDSALYLCASSLEETQYFGPGTRLLVL.

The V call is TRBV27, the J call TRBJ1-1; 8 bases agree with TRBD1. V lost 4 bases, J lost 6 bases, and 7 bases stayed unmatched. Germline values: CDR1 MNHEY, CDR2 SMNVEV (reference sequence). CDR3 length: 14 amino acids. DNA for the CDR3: TGTGCCAGCAGTTACCGGGACAGGAGCCCTGAAGCTTTCTTT. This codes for CASSYRDRSPEAFF.

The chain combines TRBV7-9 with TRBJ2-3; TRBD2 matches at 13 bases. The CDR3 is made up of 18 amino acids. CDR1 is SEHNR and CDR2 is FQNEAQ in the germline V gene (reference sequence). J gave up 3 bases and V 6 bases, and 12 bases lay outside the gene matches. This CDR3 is CASRSGTSGVQGTDTQYF. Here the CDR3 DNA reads TGTGCCAGCAGGTCCGGGACTAGCGGGGTTCAAGGTACAGATACGCAGTATTTT.

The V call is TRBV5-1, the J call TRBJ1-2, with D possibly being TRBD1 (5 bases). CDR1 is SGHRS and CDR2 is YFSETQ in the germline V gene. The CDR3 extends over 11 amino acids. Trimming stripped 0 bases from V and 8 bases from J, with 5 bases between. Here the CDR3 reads CASSLGGGYTF. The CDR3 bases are TGCGCCAGCAGCTTGGGGGGCGGCTACACCTTC.

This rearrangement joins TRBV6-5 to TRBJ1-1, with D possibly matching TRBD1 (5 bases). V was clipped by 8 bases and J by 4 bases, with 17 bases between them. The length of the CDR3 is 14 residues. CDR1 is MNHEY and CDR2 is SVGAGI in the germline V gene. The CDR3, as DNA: TGTGCCAGCCTCCCGGTAACGGGGGGCACTGAAGCTTTCTTT. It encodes CASLPVTGGTEAFF.

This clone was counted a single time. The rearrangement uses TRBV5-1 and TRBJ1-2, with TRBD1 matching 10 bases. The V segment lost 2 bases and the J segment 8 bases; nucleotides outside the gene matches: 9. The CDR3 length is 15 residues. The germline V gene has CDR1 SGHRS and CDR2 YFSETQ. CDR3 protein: CASSLVTGTGDGYTF. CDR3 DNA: TGCGCCAGCAGCTTAGTAACCGGGACAGGGGACGGCTACACCTTC.

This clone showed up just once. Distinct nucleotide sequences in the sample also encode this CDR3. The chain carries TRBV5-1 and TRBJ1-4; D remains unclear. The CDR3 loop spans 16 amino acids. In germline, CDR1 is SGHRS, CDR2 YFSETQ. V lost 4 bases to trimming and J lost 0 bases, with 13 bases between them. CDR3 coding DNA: TGCGCCAGCAGCCCGAGGGAGGGAGCAACTAATGAAAAACTGTTTTTT. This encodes CASSPREGATNEKLFF.

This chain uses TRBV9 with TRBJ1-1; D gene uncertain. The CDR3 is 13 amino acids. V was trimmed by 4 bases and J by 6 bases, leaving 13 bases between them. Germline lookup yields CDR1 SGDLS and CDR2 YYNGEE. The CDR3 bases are TGTGCCAGCAGCCCCGACCTAGAATCTGAAGCTTTCTTT. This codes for CASSPDLESEAFF.

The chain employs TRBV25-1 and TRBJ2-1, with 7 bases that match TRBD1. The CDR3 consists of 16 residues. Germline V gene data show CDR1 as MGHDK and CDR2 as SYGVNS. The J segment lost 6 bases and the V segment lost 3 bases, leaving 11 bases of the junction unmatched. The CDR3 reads CASSDAGQAAGNEQFF. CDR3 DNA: TGTGCCAGCAGTGATGCTGGACAGGCCGCGGGCAATGAGCAGTTCTTC.

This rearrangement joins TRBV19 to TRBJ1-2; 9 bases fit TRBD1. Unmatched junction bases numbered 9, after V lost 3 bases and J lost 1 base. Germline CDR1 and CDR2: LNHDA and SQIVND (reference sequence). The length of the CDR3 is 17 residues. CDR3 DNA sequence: TGTGCCAGTAGTATGCTGGGACAGGGAACCGATAACTATGGCTACACCTTC. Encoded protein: CASSMLGQGTDNYGYTF.

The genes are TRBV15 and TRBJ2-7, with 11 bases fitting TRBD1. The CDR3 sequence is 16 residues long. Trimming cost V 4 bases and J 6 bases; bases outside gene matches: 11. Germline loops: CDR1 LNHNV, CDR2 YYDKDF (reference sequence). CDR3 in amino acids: CATSKPGQGVLREQYF. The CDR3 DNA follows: TGTGCCACCAGCAAACCGGGACAGGGGGTTTTGCGCGAGCAGTACTTC.

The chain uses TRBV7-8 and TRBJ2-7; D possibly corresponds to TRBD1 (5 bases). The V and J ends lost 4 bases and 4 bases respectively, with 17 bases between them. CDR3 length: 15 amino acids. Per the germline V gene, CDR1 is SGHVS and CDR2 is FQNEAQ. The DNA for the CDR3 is TGTGCCAGCAGCTCTGTTGCAGGGCTCAGTTACGAGCAGTACTTC. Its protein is CASSSVAGLSYEQYF.

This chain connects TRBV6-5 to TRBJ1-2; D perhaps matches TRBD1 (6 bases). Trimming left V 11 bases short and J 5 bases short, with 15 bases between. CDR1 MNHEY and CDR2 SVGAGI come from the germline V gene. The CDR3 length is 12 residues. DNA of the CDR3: TGTGCCGCGGGGGCGCTACCTTATGGCTACACCTTC. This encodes CAAGALPYGYTF.

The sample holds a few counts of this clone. In nucleotides, the CDR3 is TGTGCCAGCAGCTTGGATCCTAGCGGGTTGGCCGGGGAGCTGTTTTTT. It is translated as CASSLDPSGLAGELFF. The genes are TRBV5-5 and TRBJ2-2, with 8 bases fitting TRBD2. This CDR3 region has 16 residues. Germline CDR1 reads SGHKS; CDR2 reads YYEKEE (reference sequence). V lost 0 bases to trimming and J lost 6 bases; unmatched junction nucleotides: 7.

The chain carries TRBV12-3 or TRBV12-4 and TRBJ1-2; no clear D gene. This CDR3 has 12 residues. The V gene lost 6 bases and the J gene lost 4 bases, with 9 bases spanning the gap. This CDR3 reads CASRHNSYGYTF. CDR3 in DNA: TGTGCCAGCAGACATAACAGCTATGGCTACACCTTC.

CDR3 sequence (DNA): TGTGCCAGCAGTTACTCGGGACAGGGGTACAATGAGCAGTTCTTC. It codes for CASSYSGQGYNEQFF. The chain uses TRBV6-5 and TRBJ2-1; 10 nucleotides align to TRBD1. Unmatched junction bases numbered 0, after V lost 0 bases and J lost 4 bases. The germline gives CDR1 MNHEY, CDR2 SVGAGI. CDR3 size: 15 residues.